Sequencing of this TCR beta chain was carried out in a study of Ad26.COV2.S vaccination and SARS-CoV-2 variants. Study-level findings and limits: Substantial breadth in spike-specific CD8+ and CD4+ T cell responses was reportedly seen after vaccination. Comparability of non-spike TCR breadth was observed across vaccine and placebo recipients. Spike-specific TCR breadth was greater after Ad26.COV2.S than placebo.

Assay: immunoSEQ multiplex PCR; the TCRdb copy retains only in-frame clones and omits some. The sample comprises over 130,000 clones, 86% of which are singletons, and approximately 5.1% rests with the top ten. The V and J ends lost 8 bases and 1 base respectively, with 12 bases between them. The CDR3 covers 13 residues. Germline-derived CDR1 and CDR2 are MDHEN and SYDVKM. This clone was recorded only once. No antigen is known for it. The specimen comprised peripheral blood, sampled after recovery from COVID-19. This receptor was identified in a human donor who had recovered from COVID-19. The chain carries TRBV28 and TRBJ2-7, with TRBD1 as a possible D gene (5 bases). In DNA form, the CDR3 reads TGTGCCAGCCGAGAGGACATTTCCTACGAGCAGTACTTC. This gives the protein CASREDISYEQYF.